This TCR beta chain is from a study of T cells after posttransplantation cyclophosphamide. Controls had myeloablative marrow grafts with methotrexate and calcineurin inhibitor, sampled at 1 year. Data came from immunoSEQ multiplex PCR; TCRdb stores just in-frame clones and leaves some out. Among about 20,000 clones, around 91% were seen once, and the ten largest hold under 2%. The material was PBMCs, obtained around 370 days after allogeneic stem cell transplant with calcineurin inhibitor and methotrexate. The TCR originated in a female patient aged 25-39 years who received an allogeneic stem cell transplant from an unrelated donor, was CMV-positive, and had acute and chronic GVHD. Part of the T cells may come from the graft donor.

The CDR3 DNA reads TGTGCCAGCAGCCCGGGGACAGATCACTATGGCTACACCTTC. Protein sequence: CASSPGTDHYGYTF. V is TRBV5-6 and J is TRBJ1-2, with 7 bases aligning to TRBD1. This CDR3 has 14 residues. CDR1 and CDR2 from the germline V gene are SGHDT and YYEEEE. V trimming: 4 bases; J trimming: 3 bases; junction bases outside the gene matches: 6.